The 29 T cell receptor beta chains below all came from one sample that was sequenced in a study of identifying expanded T cells in peripheral blood. Libraries were prepared by immunoSEQ multiplex PCR; TCRdb keeps only in-frame clonotypes and omits some of them. The sample lists some 78,000 clones; 84% were seen once. Sequencing used blood. These receptors came from a person aged 18 to 75 in good health.

The chain is built from TRBV28 and TRBJ2-7, with a possible D match to TRBD2 (5 bases). The CDR3 runs 14 residues. V lost 1 base, J lost 1 base, and 8 bases lay in between. Germline V gene data show CDR1 as MDHEN and CDR2 as SYDVKM. This CDR3 reads CASSLLGGSYEQYF. In DNA form, the CDR3 reads TGTGCCAGCAGTTTATTAGGAGGTTCCTACGAGCAGTACTTC. Variable domain in full (rest from reference TRBV28 and TRBJ2-7): DVKVTQSSRYLVKRTGEKVFLECVQDMDHENMFWYRQDPGLGLRLIYFSYDVKMKEKGDIPEGYSVSREKKERFSLILESASTNQTSMYLCASSLLGGSYEQYFGPGTRLTVT.

The chain has TRBV25-1 and TRBJ2-3; possibly TRBD2 for D (5 bases). Looked up from germline, CDR1 is MGHDK and CDR2 is SYGVNS. CDR3 length: 12 residues. Trimming stripped 7 bases from V and 3 bases from J, with 8 bases between. CDR3 nucleotide sequence: TGTGCCAGCAAGAGGGATACAGATACGCAGTATTTT. This codes for CASKRDTDTQYF.

The V and J genes are TRBV9 and TRBJ2-1; D remains unclear. CDR1 and CDR2 (germline): SGDLS, YYNGEE. The V and J ends lost 1 base and 5 bases respectively, with 13 bases between them. The CDR3 sequence is 15 residues long. CDR3 region: CASSVRTEKDNEQFF. The CDR3 DNA reads as TGTGCCAGCAGCGTAAGAACAGAAAAGGACAATGAGCAGTTCTTC.

The chain employs TRBV7-8 and TRBJ2-3; TRBD2 aligns across 10 bases. The CDR3 loop spans 14 amino acids. Germline CDR1 reads SGHVS; CDR2 reads FQNEAQ. V lost 5 bases and J lost 5; bases outside the gene matches: 4. The CDR3 nucleotides read TGTGCCAGCAGCCCAGGACTAGCGGTAGATACGCAGTATTTT. Its protein product is CASSPGLAVDTQYF.

As regards this clone: The junction and the germline gene differ at one end; a read error may be behind it. V and J are TRBV7-2 and TRBJ2-2; TRBD1 agrees at 7 bases. There are 13 residues in the CDR3. The germline gives CDR1 SGHTA, CDR2 FQGNSA. CDR3 DNA sequence: TGTGCCAGCAGCCTCGGCCGGGATAGACAGGGTAACTTT. Translated: CASSLGRDRQGNF.

This clone was counted between two and nine times. The gene calls are TRBV4-3 and TRBJ2-7; 7 bases agree with TRBD2. J was trimmed by 5 bases and V by 4 bases; bases with no gene match: 14. CDR1 is LGHNA, CDR2 YSLEER, per germline. The CDR3 has 16 amino acids. As DNA, the CDR3 is TGCGCCAGCAGCCGATATACGGCGGGAGTCCCCAACGAGCAGTACTTC. It codes for CASSRYTAGVPNEQYF.

The genes are TRBV6-1 and TRBJ2-3; TRBD2 matches 8 bases. This CDR3 has 15 residues. CDR1 and CDR2 from the germline V gene are MNHNS and SASEGT. J lost 4 bases, V lost 7 bases, and 10 bases had no gene match. The CDR3 DNA is TGTGCCAGCACCCCGGGAGGGCCTCTAGCAGATACGCAGTATTTT. As protein: CASTPGGPLADTQYF.

The chain uses TRBV4-2 and TRBJ2-5; 13 nucleotides line up with TRBD2. Germline CDR1 reads LGHNA; CDR2 reads YNFKEQ. The CDR3 extends over 15 amino acids. J lost 0 bases, V lost 5 bases, and 0 bases had no gene match. CDR3 loop: CASSGTSGNQETQYF. The CDR3 DNA reads as TGTGCCAGCAGCGGGACTAGCGGGAACCAAGAGACCCAGTACTTC.

The V gene is TRBV7-6, the J gene TRBJ1-4, with TRBD1 as a possible D gene (6 bases). Trimming removed 1 base from V and 8 bases from J, with 20 bases in between. This CDR3 has 17 residues. From germline, CDR1 is SGHVS and CDR2 FNYEAQ. For the CDR3, the DNA is TGTGCCAGCAGCTTAGGGAACCCGACAGGAACGGGGGAAAAACTGTTTTTT. Protein sequence: CASSLGNPTGTGEKLFF.

V gene TRBV7-8 combines with J gene TRBJ2-5; 8 bases match TRBD2. The CDR3 has 13 residues. CDR1 is SGHVS and CDR2 is FQNEAQ in the germline V gene. V shed 3 bases, J shed 7 bases, and the junction held 4 bases outside the gene matches. The CDR3 DNA follows: TGTGCCAGCAGCTTCGGAACTAGCGGGACCCAGTACTTC. Translated: CASSFGTSGTQYF.

CDR3 DNA sequence: TGTGCCAGCAGCTTAGCCCTGGGAAACACCATATATTTT. This translates into CASSLALGNTIYF. The chain employs TRBV7-2 and TRBJ1-3; the D is unclear. The germline V gene has CDR1 SGHTA and CDR2 FQGNSA. Between the trimmed V and J ends, which lost 0 bases and 4 bases, there was a span of 4 bases. This CDR3 comprises 13 residues.

The CDR3 sequence: CASGDRGRTDTQYF. The CDR3 nucleotides are TGTGCCAGCGGGGACAGGGGGCGGACAGATACGCAGTATTTT. J is TRBJ2-3 and V is TRBV2; 12 bases match TRBD1. The junction had 3 bases not matched to a gene; V was cut back by 8 bases and J by 3 bases. Germline assignment: CDR1 SNHLY and CDR2 FYNNEI. This CDR3 has 14 residues.

This rearrangement joins TRBV27 to TRBJ2-3; D is unresolved. V lost 7 bases and J lost 2, with 13 bases in between. Looked up from germline, CDR1 is MNHEY and CDR2 is SMNVEV (reference sequence). The CDR3 totals 14 residues. The CDR3 region has the DNA TGTGCCAGCACCAAGACTCCCCTCACAGATACGCAGTATTTT. Residues: CASTKTPLTDTQYF.

The V call is TRBV5-1, the J call TRBJ2-7; 10 positions match TRBD2. Per the germline V gene, CDR1 is SGHRS and CDR2 is YFSETQ. V trimming: 4 bases; J trimming: 6 bases; junction bases outside the gene matches: 4. CDR3 length: 13 residues. The CDR3 protein is CASSPAGGGEQYF. CDR3 coding DNA: TGCGCCAGCAGCCCAGCGGGAGGGGGCGAGCAGTACTTC.

The CDR3 reads CASILAGGPLETQYF. The CDR3 DNA reads as TGTGCCAGCATTCTAGCGGGAGGCCCCTTGGAGACCCAGTACTTC. The chain combines TRBV21-1 with TRBJ2-5; no DNA check was done on the table's D call, TRBD2. TRBV21-1 is a known pseudogene. The CDR3 runs 15 residues.

V gene TRBV14 combines with J gene TRBJ2-3; D is ambiguous. The V end lost 3 bases, the J end lost 4 bases, and 5 bases lay between the germline ends. CDR3 length: 12 residues. The germline V gene encodes CDR1 SGHDN and CDR2 FVKESK. CDR3 bases: TGTGCCAGCAGCCAGACCTCAGATACGCAGTATTTT. It codes for CASSQTSDTQYF.

A single count supports this clone. The chain carries TRBV19 and TRBJ2-7, with D perhaps TRBD1 (5 bases). The V end was cut by 2 bases, the J end by 0 bases, with 11 bases between. Germline CDR1 reads LNHDA; CDR2 reads SQIVND (reference sequence). CDR3 length: 15 amino acids. This CDR3 is CASSIHVDSSYEQYF. CDR3 DNA: TGTGCCAGTAGTATACACGTCGACAGCTCCTACGAGCAGTACTTC.

V gene TRBV9 combines with J gene TRBJ2-1; D possibly corresponds to TRBD2 (6 bases). The germline V gene encodes CDR1 SGDLS and CDR2 YYNGEE. V lost 6 bases to trimming and J lost 8 bases, with 24 bases between them. This CDR3 spans 16 amino acids. The CDR3 DNA reads TGTGCCAGCAACTCCCAGGGACTTTCCGATAGGGATGAGCAGTTCTTC. It specifies CASNSQGLSDRDEQFF.

The chain uses TRBV6-1 and TRBJ2-7; D may be TRBD1 or TRBD2 (6 bases each). The CDR3 runs to 15 residues. The germline CDR1 and CDR2 sequences are MNHNS and SASEGT. V was clipped by 2 bases and J by 6 bases, with 17 bases between them. For the CDR3, the DNA is TGTGCCAGCAGTGAAAGGGGGAGGCAGGGCCCCGAGCAGTACTTC. This gives the protein CASSERGRQGPEQYF.

This rearrangement joins TRBV11-2 to TRBJ2-7; D is unresolved. V was trimmed by 1 base and J by 3 bases, leaving 13 bases between them. In germline, CDR1 is SGHAT, CDR2 FQNNGV. This CDR3 comprises 15 residues. The CDR3 nucleotides read TGTGCCAGCAGCTTAGTGATAGGGCCCAACTACGAGCAGTACTTC. It encodes CASSLVIGPNYEQYF.

The CDR3 region has the DNA TGTGCCAGCTCACCACCCGGGAGAAGTACAGATACGCAGTATTTT. It yields the protein CASSPPGRSTDTQYF. This rearrangement joins TRBV18 to TRBJ2-3, with TRBD2 as a possible D gene (6 bases). Trimming left V 0 bases short and J 3 bases short, with 10 bases between. This CDR3 has 15 residues. Germline CDR1 KGHSH, CDR2 LQKENI.

This chain uses TRBV2 with TRBJ2-1; TRBD2 is a possible D gene (5 bases). Germline V gene sequence: CDR1 SNHLY, CDR2 FYNNEI. V was trimmed by 5 bases and J by 5 bases, leaving 10 bases between them. The length of the CDR3 is 13 residues. DNA of the CDR3: TGTGCCAGCAGTCTAGGACTCGACAATGAGCAGTTCTTC. Protein product: CASSLGLDNEQFF.

The V gene is TRBV4-1, the J gene TRBJ2-1, with a tentative D call TRBD2 (6 bases). The V gene's germline CDR1 is MGHRA and CDR2 YSYEKL. Between the trimmed V and J ends, which lost 7 bases and 0 bases, there was a span of 25 bases. This CDR3 region has 19 residues. As DNA, the CDR3 is TGCGCCAGCAAGTTTAGGGTAGATCGCCTCGGGAGCTCCTACAATGAGCAGTTCTTC. Protein sequence: CASKFRVDRLGSSYNEQFF.

This clone was counted between two and nine times. The CDR3 loop is CASMRDREYDNEQFF. In nucleotides, the CDR3 is TGCGCCAGCATGAGAGACAGGGAGTACGACAATGAGCAGTTCTTC. The chain uses TRBV5-1 and TRBJ2-1; 7 nucleotides agree with TRBD1. The CDR3 consists of 15 residues. After removal of 6 bases from V and 5 bases from J, the junction contained 11 bases not matched to a gene. Germline loops: CDR1 SGHRS, CDR2 YFSETQ.

The table lists this clone with many counts. This chain joins TRBV19 and TRBJ2-7, with a tentative D call TRBD2 (6 bases). The CDR3 consists of 13 residues. Deletions cut 8 bases from V and 3 bases from J, with 14 bases between. Germline loops: CDR1 LNHDA, CDR2 SQIVND (reference sequence). CDR3 sequence reads: CASGTGLLYEQYF. The CDR3 nucleotides are TGTGCCAGTGGAACGGGACTGCTCTACGAGCAGTACTTC.

The chain carries TRBV20-1 and TRBJ2-7; 8 positions match TRBD2. Germline CDR1 and CDR2: DFQATT and SNEGSKA (reference sequence). The CDR3 has 11 residues. After removal of 5 bases from V and 4 bases from J, the junction contained 1 base not matched to a gene. The CDR3 DNA is TGCAGTGCTGCTAGCGGGTACGAGCAGTACTTC. Translated, it gives CSAASGYEQYF.

The chain has TRBV27 and TRBJ1-1, with D unclear. Germline V lookup: CDR1 MNHEY, CDR2 SMNVEV (reference sequence). V was trimmed by 8 bases and J by 2 bases, leaving 24 bases between them. The CDR3 is 17 amino acids. This CDR3 is CASVSFFGLMINTEAFF. The CDR3 coding sequence is TGTGCCAGCGTCAGTTTCTTTGGGCTGATGATAAACACTGAAGCTTTCTTT.

The chain joins TRBV4-1 to TRBJ2-2, with 8 bases fitting TRBD2. V was clipped by 3 bases and J by 6 bases; unmatched bases: 12. The CDR3 is 17 amino acids. The germline V gene encodes CDR1 MGHRA and CDR2 YSYEKL. The CDR3 reads CASSHYSGAGVAGELFF. CDR3 nucleotides: TGCGCCAGCAGCCATTATTCCGGAGCGGGAGTTGCCGGGGAGCTGTTTTTT.

The chain carries TRBV4-1 and TRBJ2-7; 12 nucleotides match TRBD2. V was clipped by 1 base and J by 2 bases; unmatched bases: 6. Germline V gives CDR1 MGHRA, CDR2 YSYEKL. The CDR3 is 17 residues long. CDR3 nucleotides: TGCGCCAGCAGCCAAGTGTCTAGCGGGAGGGCCCCCTACGAGCAGTACTTC. This gives the protein CASSQVSSGRAPYEQYF.